This T cell receptor (beta chain) originates from a study of neoadjuvant nivolumab and ipilimumab in lung cancer. Clones were sequenced by immunoSEQ multiplex PCR, and TCRdb holds only the in-frame ones, with some missing. The table shows tens of thousands of clones, with around 80% occurring only once. The sample here was peripheral blood, taken before neoadjuvant nivolumab, alone or with ipilimumab. The receptor comes from an adult with non-small cell lung cancer.

The CDR3 here is CASSPGTTGRDTQYF. The CDR3, as DNA: TGTGCCAGCAGCCCCGGGACTACGGGACGGGATACGCAGTATTTT. V is TRBV7-8 and J is TRBJ2-3; 7 bases match TRBD2. Germline trimming cut 5 bases from V and 6 bases from J; bases unmatched to any gene: 11. The length of the CDR3 is 15 residues. Germline V lookup: CDR1 SGHVS, CDR2 FQNEAQ.